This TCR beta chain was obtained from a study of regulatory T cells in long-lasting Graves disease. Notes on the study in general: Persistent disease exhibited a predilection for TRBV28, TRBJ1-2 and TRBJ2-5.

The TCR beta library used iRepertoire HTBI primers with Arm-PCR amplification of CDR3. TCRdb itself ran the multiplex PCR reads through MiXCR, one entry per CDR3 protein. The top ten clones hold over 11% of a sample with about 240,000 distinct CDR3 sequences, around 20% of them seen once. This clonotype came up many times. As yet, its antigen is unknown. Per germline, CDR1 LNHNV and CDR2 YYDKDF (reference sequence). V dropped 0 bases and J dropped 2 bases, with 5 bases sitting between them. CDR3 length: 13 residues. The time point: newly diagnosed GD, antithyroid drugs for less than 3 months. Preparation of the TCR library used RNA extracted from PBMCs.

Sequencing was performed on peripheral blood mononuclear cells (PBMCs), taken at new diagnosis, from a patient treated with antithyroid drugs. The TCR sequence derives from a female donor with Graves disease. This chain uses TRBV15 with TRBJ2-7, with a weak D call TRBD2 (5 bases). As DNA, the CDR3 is TGTGCCACCAGCAGAGAACTAGCCTACGAGCAGTACTTC. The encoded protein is CATSRELAYEQYF. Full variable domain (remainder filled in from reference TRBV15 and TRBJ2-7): DAMVIQNPRYQVTQFGKPVTLSCSQTLNHNVMYWYQQKSSQAPKLLFHYYDKDFNNEADTPDNFQSRRPNTSFCFLDIRSPGLGDTAMYLCATSRELAYEQYFGPGTRLTVT.